This record covers a single TCR beta chain. Its antigen is as yet unknown. Data came from immunoSEQ multiplex PCR; TCRdb stores just in-frame clones and leaves some out. The profile covers roughly 140,000 clones, with about 78% appearing a single time and roughly 9.2% taken by the ten largest. The data originate from a study of PD-1 blockade in classical Hodgkin lymphoma. CDR3 size: 13 residues. V shed 6 bases and J 6 bases; nucleotides not matched to a gene: 3. Germline V lookup: CDR1 MDHEN, CDR2 SYDVKM. Study results and caveats: After ASCT, patients who started nivolumab under 1 year later were excluded.

There was relapse after autologous stem cell transplantation in every patient, and there was variation in brentuximab vedotin exposure. The rearrangement uses TRBV28 and TRBJ1-5; 9 bases align to TRBD1. The receptor's source is a human donor with classical Hodgkin lymphoma. The source material was peripheral blood mononuclear cells (PBMCs), sampled before the second cycle of nivolumab. As DNA, the CDR3 is TGTGCCAGCAGACAGGGGGCCCGTCAGCCCCAGCATTTT. Its translation is CASRQGARQPQHF.